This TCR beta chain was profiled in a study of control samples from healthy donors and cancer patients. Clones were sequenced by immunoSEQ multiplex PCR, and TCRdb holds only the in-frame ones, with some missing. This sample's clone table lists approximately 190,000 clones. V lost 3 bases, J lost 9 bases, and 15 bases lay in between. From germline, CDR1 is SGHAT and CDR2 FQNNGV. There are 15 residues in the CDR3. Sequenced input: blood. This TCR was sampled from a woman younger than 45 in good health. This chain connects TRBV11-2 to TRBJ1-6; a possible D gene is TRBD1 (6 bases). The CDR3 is CASSFIQGRGSPLHF. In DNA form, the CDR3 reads TGTGCCAGCAGCTTTATACAGGGTAGGGGTTCACCCCTCCACTTT.